The 32 T cell receptor beta chains in this list originate from one sample, sequenced in a study of beta chain features in type 1 diabetes. Findings and limits, study-wide: Moderate but significant shortening of TCRB CDR3s was recorded in all four CD4+ subsets from Type 1 diabetes patients.

For these receptors, no antigen is known. Expressed TCRB transcripts were sequenced, since all the RNA that had been isolated was reverse transcribed. Profiling relied on immunoSEQ multiplex PCR, and the TCRdb table lists in-frame clones only, not all of them. The sample lists roughly 280,000 clones, around 24% seen once, with approximately 0.011% in the top ten. The sample consisted of naive CD4+ T cells from blood. All receptors derive from a woman in her twenties or thirties with type 1 diabetes.

The rearrangement links TRBV7-2 to TRBJ2-4; 9 nucleotides align to TRBD1. V dropped 5 bases and J dropped 9; count of bases not matched to a gene: 11. The germline gives CDR1 SGHTA, CDR2 FQGNSA. The CDR3 is made up of 15 amino acids. CDR3 amino acids: CASSLATGGFSIQYF. CDR3 bases: TGTGCCAGCAGCCTCGCCACAGGGGGCTTTAGCATTCAGTACTTC.

There are a few counts of this clone. This chain joins TRBV29-1 and TRBJ1-4; 7 positions agree with TRBD1. The CDR3 has 15 amino acids. J was trimmed by 0 bases and V by 6 bases; bases with no gene match: 7. Germline V gene sequence: CDR1 SQVTM, CDR2 ANQGSEA. The CDR3 DNA sequence: TGCAGCGTGAAGACAGGGTCTGCAACTAATGAAAAACTGTTTTTT. It yields the protein CSVKTGSATNEKLFF.

In this sample, this clone turned up a few times. The chain links TRBV10-3 to TRBJ2-3, with TRBD1 identical over 7 bases. The CDR3 is made up of 13 amino acids. V lost 7 bases, J lost 2 bases, and 3 bases stayed unmatched. CDR1 is ENHRY and CDR2 is SYGVKD in the germline V gene. Here the CDR3 reads CAITGQNTDTQYF. CDR3 in DNA: TGTGCCATCACGGGACAGAACACAGATACGCAGTATTTT.

This chain uses TRBV5-4 with TRBJ1-3; D gene ambiguous. Trimming shortened V by 0 bases and J by 9 bases, and 10 bases separated the two germline ends. CDR1 SGHNT and CDR2 YYREEE come from the germline V gene (reference sequence). This CDR3 comprises 13 residues. CDR3 sequence: CASSLDSRGTIYF. For the CDR3, the DNA is TGTGCCAGCAGCTTGGACAGTCGGGGCACCATATATTTT. Looking up the rest from reference TRBV5-4 and TRBJ1-3 gives the full variable domain: ETGVTQSPTHLIKTRGQQVTLRCSSQSGHNTVSWYQQALGQGPQFIFQYYREEENGRGNFPPRFSGLQFPNYSSELNVNALELDDSALYLCASSLDSRGTIYFGEGSWLTVV.

The chain employs TRBV9 and TRBJ2-5, with D tentatively TRBD1 (5 bases). The CDR3 runs 15 residues. Trimming took off 2 bases at V and 2 bases at J, with 13 bases between the two ends. Looked up from germline, CDR1 is SGDLS and CDR2 is YYNGEE. CDR3 coding DNA: TGTGCCAGCAGCGTTGGTGGACAAGAACAAGAGACCCAGTACTTC. The encoded protein is CASSVGGQEQETQYF.

This sequence joins TRBV5-1 and TRBJ2-2; TRBD2 matches 8 bases. The J segment lost 4 bases and the V segment lost 4 bases, leaving 6 bases of the junction unmatched. Germline CDR1 reads SGHRS; CDR2 reads YFSETQ. The CDR3 consists of 15 residues. CDR3 in DNA: TGCGCCAGCAGCAAGACTAGCGCCAGCACCGGGGAGCTGTTTTTT. Translation gives CASSKTSASTGELFF.

CDR3 in amino acids: CASSSTGGENYGYTF. CDR3 DNA sequence: TGTGCCAGCAGTTCTACAGGGGGCGAGAACTATGGCTACACCTTC. V usage is TRBV7-9 and J usage is TRBJ1-2; 9 nucleotides match TRBD1. This CDR3 comprises 15 residues. CDR1 is SEHNR, CDR2 FQNEAQ, per germline (reference sequence). J gave up 2 bases and V 6 bases, and 7 bases lay outside the gene matches.

The rearrangement uses TRBV28 and TRBJ2-7; TRBD2 matches at 8 bases. Germline V gene data show CDR1 as MDHEN and CDR2 as SYDVKM. The V and J ends lost 6 bases and 2 bases, in that order; junction bases with no gene match: 6. The CDR3 has 14 residues. As DNA, the CDR3 is TGTGCCAGCAGCTTAGCGGGATCCACCTACGAGCAGTACTTC. This gives the protein CASSLAGSTYEQYF. The entire variable domain, with the rest obtained from reference TRBV28 and TRBJ2-7, is as follows: DVKVTQSSRYLVKRTGEKVFLECVQDMDHENMFWYRQDPGLGLRLIYFSYDVKMKEKGDIPEGYSVSREKKERFSLILESASTNQTSMYLCASSLAGSTYEQYFGPGTRLTVT.

This clone has more than one count but fewer than ten. The chain is built from TRBV29-1 and TRBJ1-2; 8 bases match TRBD1. The junction had 3 bases not matched to a gene; V was cut back by 4 bases and J by 5 bases. The CDR3 loop spans 12 amino acids. The germline CDR1 and CDR2 sequences are SQVTM and ANQGSEA. CDR3 coding DNA: TGCAGCGTTGTTAGGACAGGGTATGGCTACACCTTC. Encoded protein: CSVVRTGYGYTF.

This clone was seen only a few times. The rearrangement joins TRBV7-9 to TRBJ1-1; D may be TRBD1 (6 bases). V shed 4 bases and J shed 2 bases, with 14 bases lying between them. CDR3 size: 15 residues. The germline CDR1 and CDR2 sequences are SEHNR and FQNEAQ (reference sequence). In nucleotides, the CDR3 is TGTGCCAGCAGCTCCGGGCCGACAGGCAACACTGAAGCTTTCTTT. Its translation: CASSSGPTGNTEAFF.

There are a few counts of this clone. Here the CDR3 reads CASSEQGARGTEAFF. CDR3 coding DNA: TGTGCCAGCAGTGAACAGGGGGCGCGGGGCACTGAAGCTTTCTTT. This chain joins TRBV25-1 and TRBJ1-1; TRBD1 aligns across 8 bases. CDR3 size: 15 residues. V lost 2 bases to trimming and J lost 4 bases; unmatched junction nucleotides: 6. CDR1 and CDR2 from the germline V gene are MGHDK and SYGVNS. Full variable domain (missing parts from reference TRBV25-1 and TRBJ1-1): EADIYQTPRYLVIGTGKKITLECSQTMGHDKMYWYQQDPGMELHLIHYSYGVNSTEKGDLSSESTVSRIRTEHFPLTLESARPSHTSQYLCASSEQGARGTEAFFGQGTRLTVV.

V and J are TRBV9 and TRBJ1-1, with a tentative D call TRBD1 (6 bases). This CDR3 has 12 amino acids. The germline V and J ends were trimmed by 4 bases and 7 bases, with 11 bases remaining between them. Per germline, CDR1 SGDLS and CDR2 YYNGEE. CDR3 sequence reads: CASSPQDSEAFF. Written as DNA, the CDR3 is TGTGCCAGCAGCCCGCAGGACAGTGAAGCTTTCTTT.

This clone has only a few counts. The chain combines TRBV7-8 with TRBJ2-3, with D unclear. V lost 8 bases and J lost 1, with 16 bases in between. This CDR3 comprises 15 residues. CDR1 and CDR2 (germline): SGHVS, FQNEAQ. In nucleotides, the CDR3 is TGTGCCAGCGTACCGACACCGATGGGCACAGATACGCAGTATTTT. Its protein is CASVPTPMGTDTQYF.

The gene calls are TRBV12-5 and TRBJ2-7; 8 bases map to TRBD1. J was trimmed by 7 bases and V by 5 bases; bases with no gene match: 10. The CDR3 has 14 amino acids. Germline V gives CDR1 LGHNT, CDR2 FRNRAP. The CDR3 bases are TGTGCTAGTGGTCCCGGTCAGGGGGCTGGGGAGCAGTACTTC. As protein: CASGPGQGAGEQYF.

The chain has TRBV4-1 and TRBJ2-7; 12 nucleotides agree with TRBD2. The CDR3 has 15 residues. Germline CDR1 reads MGHRA; CDR2 reads YSYEKL. Trimming removed 4 bases from V and 2 bases from J; junction bases left unmatched: 3. The CDR3 region has the DNA TGCGCCAGCAGCCGAGGACTAGCGGGGACCTACGAGCAGTACTTC. Residues: CASSRGLAGTYEQYF.

This clone was detected only once. This sequence joins TRBV28 and TRBJ2-7; 7 bases align to TRBD2. Germline trimming cut 7 bases from V and 3 bases from J; bases unmatched to any gene: 12. CDR1 is MDHEN and CDR2 is SYDVKM in the germline V gene. The CDR3 is 15 residues long. The CDR3 loop reads CASIPGGARNYEQYF. The CDR3 DNA sequence: TGTGCCAGCATCCCGGGAGGAGCGCGAAACTACGAGCAGTACTTC.

The J gene is TRBJ2-1, the V gene TRBV5-1, with TRBD2 matching over 8 bases. Germline CDR1 and CDR2: SGHRS and YFSETQ. With 4 bases clipped from V and 9 bases from J, the junction kept 9 bases outside the gene matches. This CDR3 is 14 amino acids long. The CDR3 sequence is CASSAQGLAGEQFF. In DNA form, the CDR3 reads TGCGCCAGCAGCGCACAAGGACTAGCTGGTGAGCAGTTCTTC. Using reference TRBV5-1 and TRBJ2-1 for the parts outside the CDR3, the full variable domain is KAGVTQTPRYLIKTRGQQVTLSCSPISGHRSVSWYQQTPGQGLQFLFEYFSETQRNKGNFPGRFSGRQFSNSRSEMNVSTLELGDSALYLCASSAQGLAGEQFFGPGTRLTVL.

The sample holds a few counts of this clone. The genes are TRBV7-9 and TRBJ1-2; 7 bases map to TRBD1. CDR1 and CDR2 from the germline V gene are SEHNR and FQNEAQ (reference sequence). V was clipped by 4 bases and J by 5 bases; unmatched bases: 4. This CDR3 has 13 residues. This CDR3 reads CASSSGQVYGYTF. In DNA, the CDR3 is TGTGCCAGCAGCTCCGGACAGGTTTATGGCTACACCTTC.

The genes are TRBV5-1 and TRBJ2-7, with D perhaps matching TRBD2 (6 bases). Trimming removed 3 bases at V and 2 bases at J, with 12 bases between. The length of the CDR3 is 14 residues. The germline V gene has CDR1 SGHRS and CDR2 YFSETQ. The CDR3 nucleotides read TGCGCCAGCAGCTCGACTAGAGATCCCTACGAGCAGTACTTC. Protein: CASSSTRDPYEQYF. Looking up the rest from reference TRBV5-1 and TRBJ2-7 gives the full variable domain: KAGVTQTPRYLIKTRGQQVTLSCSPISGHRSVSWYQQTPGQGLQFLFEYFSETQRNKGNFPGRFSGRQFSNSRSEMNVSTLELGDSALYLCASSSTRDPYEQYFGPGTRLTVT.

As for this clone: Other DNA sequences in the sample encode the same CDR3. This chain uses TRBV20-1 with TRBJ2-1; D is unclear. Germline CDR1 and CDR2: DFQATT and SNEGSKA (reference sequence). The CDR3 runs to 11 residues. Trimming stripped 6 bases from V and 3 bases from J, with 6 bases between. CDR3 protein: CSATYYNEQFF. The CDR3 DNA sequence: TGCAGTGCAACTTACTACAATGAGCAGTTCTTC.

The chain uses TRBV15 and TRBJ1-5; a weak D match, TRBD1 (5 bases). The germline CDR1 and CDR2 sequences are LNHNV and YYDKDF (reference sequence). The CDR3 has 14 residues. Trimming pared 0 bases from V and 9 bases from J, leaving 12 bases between. DNA for the CDR3: TGTGCCACCAGCAGAGAAGGGGTGATAACGCCCCAGCATTTT. This encodes CATSREGVITPQHF.

This clone appeared a few times. CDR3 residues: CSVTGGEAVGYTF. The CDR3 DNA sequence: TGCAGCGTCACAGGGGGAGAGGCGGTCGGCTACACCTTC. This chain uses TRBV29-1 with TRBJ1-2, with TRBD1 matching 8 bases. Germline V CDR1 and CDR2: SQVTM, ANQGSEA. This CDR3 is built from 13 residues. V was pared by 6 bases and J by 8 bases, with 11 bases of the junction left unmatched.

V usage is TRBV5-1 and J usage is TRBJ2-5; D unclear. Germline CDR1 reads SGHRS; CDR2 reads YFSETQ. The CDR3 contains 14 residues. The ends were cut back, 2 bases at V and 4 bases at J, with 12 bases in the middle. The CDR3 DNA follows: TGCGCCAGCAGCTTAAGTAGCCCGGGAGAGACCCAGTACTTC. It is translated as CASSLSSPGETQYF.

DNA of the CDR3: TGTGCCAGCAGCACCCAGCGGGAGGATAGAAATGAGCAGTTCTTC. It is translated as CASSTQREDRNEQFF. The V call is TRBV7-9, the J call TRBJ2-1; 9 bases are shared with TRBD2. Germline V gene lookup returns CDR1 SEHNR and CDR2 FQNEAQ (reference sequence). The V and J ends lost 5 bases and 7 bases, in that order; junction bases with no gene match: 9. The CDR3 runs 15 residues.

This clone has a handful of counts. The V gene is TRBV11-2, the J gene TRBJ2-1; possible D gene TRBD2, 5 bases. The CDR3 has 13 residues. Trimming removed 8 bases at V and 8 bases at J, with 16 bases between. Germline V gene lookup returns CDR1 SGHAT and CDR2 FQNNGV. This CDR3 is CASASVSGDEQFF. The CDR3 DNA reads as TGTGCCAGCGCGTCGGTCAGCGGCGATGAGCAGTTCTTC.

This clone was recorded a few times. This chain uses TRBV29-1 with TRBJ2-7, with a tentative D call TRBD2 (5 bases). The ends were cut back, 6 bases at V and 2 bases at J, with 8 bases in the middle. The germline gives CDR1 SQVTM, CDR2 ANQGSEA. This CDR3 comprises 11 residues. In nucleotides, the CDR3 is TGCAGCGTGAGGGCAGCCTACGAGCAGTACTTC. It translates to CSVRAAYEQYF.

This clone has just a few counts. The chain uses TRBV30 and TRBJ1-1, with D possibly matching TRBD1 (6 bases). Germline V gives CDR1 GTSNPN, CDR2 SVGIG (reference sequence). Trimming took off 0 bases at V and 5 bases at J, with 10 bases between the two ends. This CDR3 spans 13 amino acids. The CDR3 is CAWSVQGYTEAFF. The CDR3 bases are TGTGCCTGGAGTGTACAGGGATATACTGAAGCTTTCTTT. Full variable domain (missing parts from reference TRBV30 and TRBJ1-1): SQTIHQWPATLVQPVGSPLSLECTVEGTSNPNLYWYRQAAGRGLQLLFYSVGIGQISSEVPQNLSASRPQDRQFILSSKKLLLSDSGFYLCAWSVQGYTEAFFGQGTRLTVV.

In its sample, this clone was seen a few times. V gene TRBV9 combines with J gene TRBJ2-1, with D possibly matching TRBD1 (5 bases). Germline V lookup: CDR1 SGDLS, CDR2 YYNGEE. The CDR3 has 16 amino acids. The V end lost 0 bases, the J end lost 1 base, and 11 bases lay between the germline ends. Here the CDR3 DNA reads TGTGCCAGCAGCGTAGGCAGGGTGGGTTCCTACAATGAGCAGTTCTTC. It translates to CASSVGRVGSYNEQFF. Full variable domain (missing parts from reference TRBV9 and TRBJ2-1): DSGVTQTPKHLITATGQRVTLRCSPRSGDLSVYWYQQSLDQGLQFLIQYYNGEERAKGNILERFSAQQFPDLHSELNLSSLELGDSALYFCASSVGRVGSYNEQFFGPGTRLTVL.

This clone has only a few counts. V and J are TRBV6-5 and TRBJ1-2; TRBD1 might be the D (6 bases). This CDR3 is built from 13 residues. The V gene's germline CDR1 is MNHEY and CDR2 SVGAGI. With 2 bases removed from V and 4 bases from J, the gap between germline ends came to 8 bases. DNA for the CDR3: TGTGCCAGCAGTTACCCCAGGGGCTATGGCTACACCTTC. Translation gives CASSYPRGYGYTF.

The rearrangement uses TRBV18 and TRBJ1-4; 9 bases agree with TRBD1. Germline CDR1 is KGHSH and CDR2 is LQKENI. J lost 7 bases, V lost 6 bases, and 6 bases had no gene match. This CDR3 has 14 residues. The CDR3 nucleotides read TGTGCCAGCTCCCTCGGGACAGGGTCTGAAAAACTGTTTTTT. Its translation: CASSLGTGSEKLFF.

The chain links TRBV29-1 to TRBJ2-1; 7 nucleotides line up with TRBD2. Germline CDR1 SQVTM, CDR2 ANQGSEA. The CDR3 spans 16 residues. V was clipped by 5 bases and J by 5 bases; unmatched bases: 15. The CDR3, as DNA: TGCAGCGTTTTAACTTCACAGGCTAGCGGTCACAATGAGCAGTTCTTC. Its protein is CSVLTSQASGHNEQFF.

This clone has a handful of counts. This chain links TRBV23-1 with TRBJ2-3; TRBD1 matches at 12 bases. TRBV23-1 is sorted into the ORF group, with uncertain function. This CDR3 comprises 15 residues. Trimming took 10 bases from V and 3 from J; bases not matched to a gene: 8. The DNA for the CDR3 is TGCGCCATCGCACCGGGACAGGGGGCAACAGATACGCAGTATTTT. The encoded protein is CAIAPGQGATDTQYF.